These 21 T cell receptor beta chains share one sample of origin, sequenced in a study of blood T cell repertoires in COVID-19. Clones were read by immunoSEQ multiplex PCR, and TCRdb kept only the in-frame ones, dropping some. The sample records roughly 230,000 clones, nearly 85% being singletons. The sample comprised peripheral blood. The receptors derive from a human donor in a cohort sampled during active COVID-19.

The chain links TRBV4-1 to TRBJ2-2; 8 bases align to TRBD1. The CDR3 sequence is 16 residues long. The trim removed 5 bases at V and 5 bases at J, leaving 10 bases unmatched. Per the germline V gene, CDR1 is MGHRA and CDR2 is YSYEKL. In nucleotides, the CDR3 is TGCGCCAGCAGCTCGCAAGGACAGGGTCGAACCGGGGAGCTGTTTTTT. Translated, it gives CASSSQGQGRTGELFF.

The chain uses TRBV5-8 and TRBJ2-3, with 14 bases matching TRBD2. Germline lookup yields CDR1 SGHTS and CDR2 YDEGEE. V shed 4 bases and J 5 bases; nucleotides not matched to a gene: 6. The CDR3 has 16 amino acids. CDR3 residues: CASSNGTSGSLDTQYF. DNA for the CDR3: TGTGCCAGCAGCAATGGGACTAGCGGGAGTTTAGATACGCAGTATTTT. Full variable domain (outside the CDR3, taken from reference TRBV5-8 and TRBJ2-3): EAGVTQSPTHLIKTRGQQATLRCSPISGHTSVYWYQQALGLGLQFLLWYDEGEERNRGNFPPRFSGRQFPNYSSELNVNALELEDSALYLCASSNGTSGSLDTQYFGPGTRLTVL.

The CDR3: CASSEGDRGFEDTQYF. CDR3 coding DNA: TGTGCCAGCAGCGAAGGGGACAGGGGGTTTGAAGATACGCAGTATTTT. J is TRBJ2-3 and V is TRBV9; TRBD1 matches at 11 bases. The CDR3 contains 16 residues. Per the germline V gene, CDR1 is SGDLS and CDR2 is YYNGEE. After removal of 3 bases from V and 5 bases from J, the junction contained 8 bases not matched to a gene.

This sequence joins TRBV2 and TRBJ1-2; 7 bases are a match to TRBD1. Trimming took 6 bases from V and 8 from J; bases not matched to a gene: 6. Germline assignment: CDR1 SNHLY and CDR2 FYNNEI. The CDR3 contains 12 residues. The CDR3 bases are TGTGCCAGCAGCCACAGGGGATTGGGCTACACCTTC. Protein product: CASSHRGLGYTF.

J is TRBJ2-5 and V is TRBV5-5; tentative D call: TRBD2 (5 bases). V was shortened by 0 bases and J by 3 bases, with 6 bases between the two germline ends. CDR1 is SGHKS and CDR2 is YYEKEE in the germline V gene (reference sequence). The CDR3 is 13 amino acids. DNA of the CDR3: TGTGCCAGCAGCTTGGGGGGAGAAGAGACCCAGTACTTC. This translates into CASSLGGEETQYF.

This clone has just a few counts. The chain joins TRBV21-1 to TRBJ2-7; the table's D call of TRBD1 was not tested on the DNA. TRBV21-1 is deemed a pseudogene. This CDR3 comprises 14 residues. The CDR3 loop reads CASRVRDREKEQYF. In DNA, the CDR3 is TGTGCCAGCAGGGTCCGGGACAGGGAGAAAGAGCAGTACTTC.

This clone was recorded only once. The J gene is TRBJ1-1, the V gene TRBV27; 11 nucleotides match TRBD1. The junction had 10 bases not matched to a gene; V was cut back by 3 bases and J by 4 bases. Germline CDR1 reads MNHEY; CDR2 reads SMNVEV (reference sequence). CDR3 length: 17 amino acids. CDR3 protein: CASSFIRDRGRFTEAFF. The CDR3 DNA follows: TGTGCCAGCAGTTTCATCCGGGACAGGGGGAGGTTCACTGAAGCTTTCTTT.

The chain recombines TRBV27 with TRBJ2-7, with 8 positions matching TRBD1. V shed 4 bases and J 5 bases; nucleotides not matched to a gene: 4. Germline assignment: CDR1 MNHEY and CDR2 SMNVEV (reference sequence). This CDR3 contains 13 residues. CDR3 sequence: CASSSRQGNEQYF. CDR3 DNA sequence: TGTGCCAGCAGTTCGAGACAGGGGAACGAGCAGTACTTC.

The rearrangement links TRBV6-2 or TRBV6-3 to TRBJ1-1; unclear D gene. This CDR3 contains 11 residues. The ends were cut back, 5 bases at V and 5 bases at J, with 6 bases in the middle. The germline V gene has CDR1 MNHEY and CDR2 SVGEGT. For the CDR3, the DNA is TGTGCCAGCAGTCCCCTAACTGAAGCTTTCTTT. Encoded protein: CASSPLTEAFF.

The chain couples TRBV7-2 to TRBJ1-1; D might be TRBD1 (6 bases). Trimming stripped 3 bases from V and 2 bases from J, with 10 bases between. CDR1 SGHTA and CDR2 FQGNSA come from the germline V gene. The CDR3 is 14 residues long. The CDR3 DNA follows: TGTGCCAGCAGCTTCGGCAGGGGCAACACTGAAGCTTTCTTT. Protein: CASSFGRGNTEAFF. Full variable domain (missing parts from reference TRBV7-2 and TRBJ1-1): GAGVSQSPSNKVTEKGKDVELRCDPISGHTALYWYRQSLGQGLEFLIYFQGNSAPDKSGLPSDRFSAERTGGSVSTLTIQRTQQEDSAVYLCASSFGRGNTEAFFGQGTRLTVV.

The rearrangement uses TRBV29-1 and TRBJ2-2, with D unresolved. Germline CDR1 reads SQVTM; CDR2 reads ANQGSEA. Trimming removed 0 bases at V and 3 bases at J, with 8 bases between. This CDR3 is built from 14 residues. The CDR3 spells CSVEELMDTGELFF. The CDR3 region has the DNA TGCAGCGTTGAAGAACTAATGGACACCGGGGAGCTGTTTTTT.

The V gene is TRBV5-6, the J gene TRBJ2-7, with D perhaps TRBD1 (5 bases). Trimming pared 4 bases from V and 2 bases from J, leaving 10 bases between. This CDR3 contains 13 residues. In germline, CDR1 is SGHDT, CDR2 YYEEEE. CDR3 sequence: CASSAGYPYEQYF. The CDR3 DNA reads TGTGCCAGCAGCGCAGGGTACCCCTACGAGCAGTACTTC. Filled out from reference TRBV5-6 and TRBJ2-7, the complete variable domain reads DAGVTQSPTHLIKTRGQQVTLRCSPKSGHDTVSWYQQALGQGPQFIFQYYEEEERQRGNFPDRFSGHQFPNYSSELNVNALLLGDSALYLCASSAGYPYEQYFGPGTRLTVT.

This clone was detected only once. This rearrangement joins TRBV19 to TRBJ1-5; D is unresolved. Germline V gives CDR1 LNHDA, CDR2 SQIVND (reference sequence). The CDR3 is 15 residues long. Trimming took off 3 bases at V and 0 bases at J, with 9 bases between the two ends. CDR3 sequence reads: CASSMRVYSNQPQHF. DNA of the CDR3: TGTGCCAGTAGTATGCGAGTTTATAGCAATCAGCCCCAGCATTTT.

The V call is TRBV7-2, the J call TRBJ2-5; 7 bases align to TRBD2. V shed 6 bases and J 6 bases; nucleotides not matched to a gene: 7. Germline V CDR1 and CDR2: SGHTA, FQGNSA. CDR3 length: 13 residues. CDR3 residues: CASRASGEQTQYF. The DNA for the CDR3 is TGTGCCAGCAGGGCTAGCGGCGAACAGACCCAGTACTTC.

The V gene is TRBV2, the J gene TRBJ1-4; TRBD1 matches 7 bases. With 2 bases clipped from V and 3 bases from J, the junction kept 3 bases outside the gene matches. The CDR3 is 15 amino acids. Germline CDR1 SNHLY, CDR2 FYNNEI. The CDR3 sequence: CASSERGRANEKLFF. The CDR3 nucleotides read TGTGCCAGCAGTGAAAGGGGGCGGGCTAATGAAAAACTGTTTTTT.

This clone was detected only once. The V gene is TRBV6-5, the J gene TRBJ2-5; D perhaps matches TRBD2 (5 bases). Germline CDR1 reads MNHEY; CDR2 reads SVGAGI. The V and J ends lost 6 bases and 1 base respectively, with 12 bases between them. This CDR3 contains 14 residues. The CDR3 here is CASRLGGPQETQYF. The CDR3 region has the DNA TGTGCCAGCAGGCTAGGAGGCCCCCAAGAGACCCAGTACTTC.

In this sample, this clone turned up a few times. The CDR3 region has the DNA TGTGCCAGCAGCTTAGAAAGGGGTTCACCCCTCCACTTT. It encodes CASSLERGSPLHF. V is TRBV7-8 and J is TRBJ1-6, with a possible D match to TRBD1 (5 bases). Trimming took 1 base from V and 9 from J, leaving 7 bases between them. This CDR3 is built from 13 residues. Germline V CDR1 and CDR2: SGHVS, FQNEAQ.

This chain links TRBV19 with TRBJ2-1; 10 nucleotides align to TRBD2. The CDR3 is 18 amino acids. With 5 bases clipped from V and 2 bases from J, the junction kept 12 bases outside the gene matches. Germline lookup yields CDR1 LNHDA and CDR2 SQIVND (reference sequence). CDR3 coding DNA: TGTGCCAGTAGTCCCGGTATAGCGGGAGGTTTCGCCTACAATGAGCAGTTCTTC. It encodes CASSPGIAGGFAYNEQFF.

This clone was seen more than once but under ten times. V usage is TRBV6-5 and J usage is TRBJ2-7; 12 nucleotides line up with TRBD2. Germline CDR1 is MNHEY and CDR2 is SVGAGI. CDR3 length: 15 amino acids. The V gene end was trimmed by 6 bases and the J gene end by 4 bases; junction bases not matched to a gene: 7. The CDR3 here is CASSAGLAGKYEQYF. CDR3 DNA sequence: TGTGCCAGCAGCGCTGGACTAGCGGGGAAATACGAGCAGTACTTC.

Regarding this clone: This sample includes further DNA sequences coding for the same CDR3. The rearrangement links TRBV11-3 to TRBJ2-3, with TRBD2 matching 13 bases. V lost 5 bases to trimming and J lost 1 base; unmatched junction nucleotides: 3. This CDR3 comprises 16 residues. Germline CDR1 reads SGHNT; CDR2 reads YENEEA. The CDR3 is CASSRGTSGGTDTQYF. Written as DNA, the CDR3 is TGTGCCAGCAGCCGGGGGACTAGCGGGGGCACAGATACGCAGTATTTT.

A single count supports this clone. The J gene is TRBJ1-2, the V gene TRBV29-1; TRBD1 matches 10 bases. CDR1 is SQVTM and CDR2 is ANQGSEA in the germline V gene. The CDR3 has 11 residues. With 8 bases clipped from V and 6 bases from J, the junction kept 3 bases outside the gene matches. CDR3 sequence reads: CSLGQGDGYTF. The DNA for the CDR3 is TGCAGCCTCGGACAGGGGGATGGCTACACCTTC.